Below are 15 T cell receptor beta chains sequenced from a single sample in a study of T cells in Graves' hyperthyroidism and ophthalmopathy. Researchers took RNA transcripts and amplified the TCR beta CDR3 regions from them. The TCR CDR3 was amplified in a first-round RT-PCR using the HTBI primer set. One entry per CDR3 protein results from TCRdb running MiXCR on the multiplex PCR reads. The repertoire has approximately 330,000 distinct CDR3 sequences, about 18% of them found once; the top ten carry about half. Sequencing was done on a sample of blood. These receptors originate from a woman between 45 and 60 years old with Graves' hyperthyroidism.

The chain carries TRBV28 and TRBJ2-7, with D tentatively TRBD2 (7 bases). V shed 7 bases and J shed 1 base, with 20 bases lying between them. The CDR3 extends over 16 amino acids. Germline V CDR1 and CDR2: MDHEN, SYDVKM. The CDR3 DNA is TGTGCCAGCATGGGGGGGGCTCAGAAGGAATCCTACGAGCAGTACTTC. Encoded protein: CASMGGAQKESYEQYF.

In its sample, this clonotype was seen many times. This chain uses TRBV6-6 with TRBJ2-3; D is perhaps TRBD1 or TRBD2 (5 bases each). This CDR3 has 16 residues. The germline V gene encodes CDR1 MNHNY and CDR2 SVGAGI (reference sequence). V was shortened by 0 bases and J by 4 bases, with 14 bases between the two germline ends. The CDR3 is CASSYSGTVGADTQYF. CDR3 coding DNA: TGTGCCAGCAGTTACTCGGGGACCGTAGGCGCAGATACGCAGTATTTT.

This clonotype has at least ten counts. The chain recombines TRBV6-1 with TRBJ2-3; the D gene is possibly TRBD2 (5 bases). The germline CDR1 and CDR2 sequences are MNHNS and SASEGT. V dropped 3 bases and J dropped 1 base, with 26 bases sitting between them. The CDR3 has 20 residues. The CDR3 bases are TGTGCCAGCAGTGATTTCGGAGAGGAGGCGGCGGCGGCGGGCACAGATACGCAGTATTTT. Translated: CASSDFGEEAAAAGTDTQYF.

The rearrangement uses TRBV29-1 and TRBJ1-2, with D perhaps matching TRBD1 (6 bases). CDR3 length equals 14 residues. CDR1 and CDR2 (germline): SQVTM, ANQGSEA. The V and J ends lost 3 bases and 1 base respectively, with 12 bases between them. This CDR3 is CSVEGALFNYGYTF. CDR3 coding DNA: TGCAGCGTTGAGGGGGCCCTGTTTAACTATGGCTACACCTTC.

This clonotype was found many times. The chain employs TRBV2 and TRBJ2-1, with 9 bases fitting TRBD2. Germline V gene data show CDR1 as SNHLY and CDR2 as FYNNEI. V gave up 6 bases and J gave up 3 bases; unmatched junction bases: 3. The CDR3 length is 14 residues. The CDR3 DNA reads TGTGCCAGCAGGGGGACTAGCCGCTACAATGAGCAGTTCTTC. Protein sequence: CASRGTSRYNEQFF.

This clonotype was recorded many times. The rearrangement joins TRBV20-1 to TRBJ1-6, with 8 positions matching TRBD1. V was clipped by 6 bases and J by 8 bases; unmatched bases: 12. This CDR3 has 15 amino acids. CDR1 is DFQATT, CDR2 SNEGSKA, per germline (reference sequence). The CDR3 DNA sequence: TGCAGTGCGAAAAGACAGGGGAATTTGGATTCACCCCTCCACTTT. Translated, it gives CSAKRQGNLDSPLHF.

DNA for the CDR3: TGCAGTGCTAGAGGCTCTAGCGGGAGTCTCTACAATGAGCAGTTCTTC. This codes for CSARGSSGSLYNEQFF. This chain joins TRBV20-1 and TRBJ2-1; 10 nucleotides match TRBD2. The CDR3 is made up of 16 amino acids. J was trimmed by 3 bases and V by 1 base; bases with no gene match: 6. Germline V lookup: CDR1 DFQATT, CDR2 SNEGSKA (reference sequence).

This clonotype was seen more than once but under ten times. The rearrangement links TRBV30 to TRBJ2-7; 10 bases are a match to TRBD2. CDR1 GTSNPN and CDR2 SVGIG come from the germline V gene (reference sequence). There are 15 residues in the CDR3. Trimming cost V 2 bases and J 2 bases; bases outside gene matches: 6. CDR3 region: CAWSLAGGGPYEQYV. The CDR3 DNA reads as TGTGCCTGGAGTTTAGCGGGGGGTGGCCCCTACGAGCAGTACGTC.

The sample holds many counts of this clonotype. The chain employs TRBV20-1 and TRBJ1-1; TRBD1 agrees at 7 bases. Per germline, CDR1 DFQATT and CDR2 SNEGSKA (reference sequence). The CDR3 spans 13 residues. V was clipped by 0 bases and J by 5 bases; unmatched bases: 3. The CDR3 reads CSAREDRETEAFF. Here the CDR3 DNA reads TGCAGTGCTAGAGAAGACAGGGAAACTGAAGCTTTCTTT.

The chain is built from TRBV7-9 and TRBJ1-4; possibly TRBD1 for D (5 bases). V was clipped by 5 bases and J by 8 bases, with 15 bases between them. This CDR3 comprises 14 residues. Germline loops: CDR1 SEHNR, CDR2 FQNEAQ (reference sequence). The DNA for the CDR3 is TGTGCCAGCAGCAAAAGTGGGACTAGAGAAAAACTGTTTTTT. Amino acid sequence: CASSKSGTREKLFF.

The CDR3 loop is CASSQDTRQPVYGYTF. The CDR3 nucleotides read TGCGCCAGCAGCCAAGATACCCGTCAGCCCGTCTATGGCTACACCTTC. The V gene is TRBV4-1, the J gene TRBJ1-2; no firm D call. The germline V gene encodes CDR1 MGHRA and CDR2 YSYEKL. Trimming shortened V by 0 bases and J by 4 bases, and 15 bases separated the two germline ends. The CDR3 has 16 residues.

This clonotype has a count of ten or more. The gene calls are TRBV3-1 and TRBJ1-1; TRBD1 is a possible D gene (6 bases). Trimming removed 3 bases at V and 1 base at J, with 9 bases between. The CDR3 is 14 residues long. The germline CDR1 and CDR2 sequences are LGHDT and YNNKEL (reference sequence). The CDR3 sequence: CASSQAGENTEAFF. The DNA of the CDR3 is TGTGCCAGCAGCCAGGCAGGGGAGAACACTGAAGCTTTCTTT.

This clonotype showed up just a few times. The rearrangement joins TRBV5-1 to TRBJ2-3; tentatively, D is TRBD1 (6 bases). V dropped 2 bases and J dropped 7 bases, with 17 bases sitting between them. Germline loops: CDR1 SGHRS, CDR2 YFSETQ. The CDR3 totals 15 residues. In nucleotides, the CDR3 is TGCGCCAGCAGCTTACACACGGGACGGGACAATACGCAGTATTTT. It specifies CASSLHTGRDNTQYF.

This clonotype was recorded at least ten times. The chain recombines TRBV6-1 with TRBJ2-5, with a tentative D call TRBD2 (9 bases). In germline, CDR1 is MNHNS, CDR2 SASEGT. V was pared by 8 bases and J by 3 bases, with 22 bases between. The CDR3 is 16 residues long. The CDR3 reads CASGQGASGVEETQYF. The CDR3 DNA follows: TGTGCCAGCGGTCAGGGGGCTAGCGGGGTGGAAGAGACCCAGTACTTC.

This clonotype has just a few counts. V gene TRBV4-1 combines with J gene TRBJ1-5; the D is unclear. CDR3 length: 15 residues. Germline CDR1 and CDR2: MGHRA and YSYEKL. V lost 0 bases, J lost 3 bases, and 9 bases lay in between. This CDR3 reads CASSQDRTYNQPQHF. CDR3 nucleotide sequence: TGCGCCAGCAGCCAAGATCGGACCTACAATCAGCCCCAGCATTTT.